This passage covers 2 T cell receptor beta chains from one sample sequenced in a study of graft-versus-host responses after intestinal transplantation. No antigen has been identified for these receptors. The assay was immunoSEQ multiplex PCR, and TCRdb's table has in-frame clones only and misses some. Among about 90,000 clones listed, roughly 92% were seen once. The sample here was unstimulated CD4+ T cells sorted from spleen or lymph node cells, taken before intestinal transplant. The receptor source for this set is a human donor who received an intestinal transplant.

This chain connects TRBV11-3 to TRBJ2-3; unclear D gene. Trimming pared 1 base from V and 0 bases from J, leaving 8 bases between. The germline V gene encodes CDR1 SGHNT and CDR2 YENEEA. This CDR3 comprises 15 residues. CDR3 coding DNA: TGTGCCAGCAGCTTAGGCACCTTAAGCACAGATACGCAGTATTTT. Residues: CASSLGTLSTDTQYF.

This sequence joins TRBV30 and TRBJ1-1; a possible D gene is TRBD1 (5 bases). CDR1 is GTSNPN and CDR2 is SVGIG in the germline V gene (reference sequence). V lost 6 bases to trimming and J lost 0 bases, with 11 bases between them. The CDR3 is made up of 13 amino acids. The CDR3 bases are TGTGCCTGCGGGGGGTCCCTGAACACTGAAGCTTTCTTT. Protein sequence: CACGGSLNTEAFF. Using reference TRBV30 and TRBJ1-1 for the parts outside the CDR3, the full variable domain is SQTIHQWPATLVQPVGSPLSLECTVEGTSNPNLYWYRQAAGRGLQLLFYSVGIGQISSEVPQNLSASRPQDRQFILSSKKLLLSDSGFYLCACGGSLNTEAFFGQGTRLTVV.